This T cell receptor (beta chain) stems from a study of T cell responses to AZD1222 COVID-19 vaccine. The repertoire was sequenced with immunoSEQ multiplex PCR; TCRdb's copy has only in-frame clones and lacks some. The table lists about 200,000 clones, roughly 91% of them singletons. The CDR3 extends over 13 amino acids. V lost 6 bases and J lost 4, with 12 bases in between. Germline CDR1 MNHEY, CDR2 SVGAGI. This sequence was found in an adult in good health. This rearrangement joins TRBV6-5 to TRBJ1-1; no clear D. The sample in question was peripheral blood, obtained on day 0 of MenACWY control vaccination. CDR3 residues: CASRRGPATEAFF. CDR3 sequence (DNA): TGTGCCAGCAGACGCGGTCCCGCCACTGAAGCTTTCTTT.